One T cell receptor (beta chain) is described in this entry. V lost 2 bases to trimming and J lost 2 bases; unmatched junction nucleotides: 5. Germline V gene data show CDR1 as SEHNR and CDR2 as FQNEAQ (reference sequence). The CDR3 loop spans 17 amino acids. This sample stems from a study of T cell changes during pregnancy in multiple sclerosis. Here immunoSEQ multiplex PCR was the method, and the copy in TCRdb shows in-frame clones only, minus some. The table lists some 110,000 clones, around 90% of them singletons. This sequence joins TRBV7-9 and TRBJ2-7, with TRBD2 matching 14 bases. This TCR was recovered from a female donor with multiple sclerosis, enrolled in a pregnancy study. Material: peripheral blood, obtained after pregnancy. In DNA, the CDR3 is TGTGCCAGCAGCTTACCCTCGGGACTAGCGGGAGCCTACGAGCAGTACTTC. This encodes CASSLPSGLAGAYEQYF.